This is a list of T cell receptor beta chains from one sample in a study of cytomegalovirus exposure and HLA in healthy donors. TCRdb keeps only in-frame clones here, not all; method: immunoSEQ multiplex PCR. The sample has roughly 120,000 clones, less than 85% seen once. Sequencing was performed on PBMCs. The receptors come from a man aged 30 to 45 in good health and CMV-seronegative. Both conserved end residues are part of each CDR3. Fields, in order: CDR3 length, D gene, clone size, V gene, J gene, CDR3 DNA, CDR3 protein. The D gene is left open where the match is weak. Part of the rows lack a size; the others show once, few, many or a class for expanded clones.

CDR3 length: 15; D gene: -; clone size: -; V gene: TRBV19; J gene: TRBJ1-3; CDR3 DNA: TGTGCCAGTAGGAAAACAGGGTCCTCTGGAAACACCATATATTTT; CDR3 protein: CASRKTGSSGNTIYF
CDR3 length: 15; D gene: TRBD1; clone size: -; V gene: TRBV4-1; J gene: TRBJ2-7; CDR3 DNA: TGCGCCAGCAGCCAAGGGTGGGACAGGGGGCGCGAGCAGTACTTC; CDR3 protein: CASSQGWDRGREQYF
CDR3 length: 16; D gene: TRBD2; clone size: few; V gene: TRBV5-4; J gene: TRBJ2-5; CDR3 DNA: TGTGCCAGCAGCCCAGGAGGACTAGCCCGAGGAGAGACCCAGTACTTC; CDR3 protein: CASSPGGLARGETQYF
CDR3 length: 15; D gene: -; clone size: -; V gene: TRBV11-3; J gene: TRBJ2-1; CDR3 DNA: TGTGCCAGCAGCCAGGACACGAGCTCCTACAATGAGCAGTTCTTC; CDR3 protein: CASSQDTSSYNEQFF
CDR3 length: 14; D gene: -; clone size: -; V gene: TRBV19; J gene: TRBJ2-3; CDR3 DNA: TGTGCCAGTAGTATGGGGGCCTCCCGGGATACGCAGTATTTT; CDR3 protein: CASSMGASRDTQYF
CDR3 length: 12; D gene: -; clone size: -; V gene: TRBV15; J gene: TRBJ1-1; CDR3 DNA: TGTGCCACCAGCAGAGTACGGACTGAAGCTTTCTTT; CDR3 protein: CATSRVRTEAFF
CDR3 length: 16; D gene: -; clone size: few; V gene: TRBV4-3; J gene: TRBJ1-5; CDR3 DNA: TGCGCCAGCAGCCAAGATTCAACGGGGAACAATCAGCCCCAGCATTTT; CDR3 protein: CASSQDSTGNNQPQHF
CDR3 length: 11; D gene: -; clone size: -; V gene: TRBV6-5; J gene: TRBJ2-5; CDR3 DNA: TGTGCCAGCAGTTCGCGAGAGACCCAGTACTTC; CDR3 protein: CASSSRETQYF
CDR3 length: 17; D gene: TRBD2; clone size: -; V gene: TRBV10-3; J gene: TRBJ2-2; CDR3 DNA: TGTGCCATCAGTGGGGGACTAGCGGACGCGAACACCGGGGAGCTGTTTTTT; CDR3 protein: CAISGGLADANTGELFF
CDR3 length: 14; D gene: TRBD1; clone size: -; V gene: TRBV28; J gene: TRBJ1-5; CDR3 DNA: TGTGCCAGCAGCACAGGGGGCTTGAATCAGCCCCAGCATTTT; CDR3 protein: CASSTGGLNQPQHF
CDR3 length: 13; D gene: -; clone size: -; V gene: TRBV7-2; J gene: TRBJ1-2; CDR3 DNA: TGTGCCAGCAGCTTAATGGGGGGCTATGGCTACACCTTC; CDR3 protein: CASSLMGGYGYTF
CDR3 length: 13; D gene: -; clone size: -; V gene: TRBV5-1; J gene: TRBJ2-7; CDR3 DNA: TGCGCCAGCAGCGGGAGGTTGCCCTACGAGCAGTACTTC; CDR3 protein: CASSGRLPYEQYF
CDR3 length: 16; D gene: TRBD1; clone size: -; V gene: TRBV7-9; J gene: TRBJ1-1; CDR3 DNA: TGTGCCAGCAGCCCCCGGACAGGGAGTATGAACACTGAAGCTTTCTTT; CDR3 protein: CASSPRTGSMNTEAFF
CDR3 length: 13; D gene: -; clone size: -; V gene: TRBV10-3; J gene: TRBJ2-7; CDR3 DNA: TGTGCCATCAGTGAGCCGGCAACTATCGAGCAGTACTTC; CDR3 protein: CAISEPATIEQYF
CDR3 length: 18; D gene: -; clone size: -; V gene: TRBV4-1; J gene: TRBJ1-2; CDR3 DNA: TGCGCCAGCAGCCAACGGTCGATCCGGACAACCTGGGACTATGGCTACACCTTC; CDR3 protein: CASSQRSIRTTWDYGYTF
CDR3 length: 16; D gene: -; clone size: -; V gene: TRBV28; J gene: TRBJ2-7; CDR3 DNA: TGTGCCAGCAGTCTGACAGGTCCCGGAGCCCCCTACGAGCAGTACTTC; CDR3 protein: CASSLTGPGAPYEQYF
CDR3 length: 14; D gene: TRBD2; clone size: once; V gene: TRBV7-9; J gene: TRBJ2-3; CDR3 DNA: TGTGCCAGCAGCCCCCGGGGGGGGAGAGATACGCAGTATTTT; CDR3 protein: CASSPRGGRDTQYF
CDR3 length: 12; D gene: -; clone size: -; V gene: TRBV18; J gene: TRBJ1-5; CDR3 DNA: TGTGCCAGCTCACTAGAGCCCCAGCCCCAGCATTTT; CDR3 protein: CASSLEPQPQHF
CDR3 length: 15; D gene: -; clone size: -; V gene: TRBV11-2; J gene: TRBJ2-6; CDR3 DNA: TGTGCCAGCAGCTCAACAGCATCCGGGGCCAACGTCCTGACTTTC; CDR3 protein: CASSSTASGANVLTF
CDR3 length: 14; D gene: TRBD1; clone size: -; V gene: TRBV7-9; J gene: TRBJ2-7; CDR3 DNA: TGTGCCAGCAGTCCCGGGACAGGTTCCTACGAGCAGTACTTC; CDR3 protein: CASSPGTGSYEQYF
CDR3 length: 18; D gene: TRBD1; clone size: few; V gene: TRBV7-9; J gene: TRBJ1-3; CDR3 DNA: TGTGCCAGCAGCTCGCCCTCCAGGGGACAGGGAGCTGGAAACACCATATATTTT; CDR3 protein: CASSSPSRGQGAGNTIYF
CDR3 length: 13; D gene: TRBD1; clone size: -; V gene: TRBV7-2; J gene: TRBJ1-4; CDR3 DNA: TGTGCCAGCAGGGGGACAGGGGGGGAAAAACTGTTTTTT; CDR3 protein: CASRGTGGEKLFF
CDR3 length: 15; D gene: -; clone size: -; V gene: TRBV7-8; J gene: TRBJ2-3; CDR3 DNA: TGTGCCAGCAGCGCACGGGGGTTCGGCACAGATACGCAGTATTTT; CDR3 protein: CASSARGFGTDTQYF
CDR3 length: 15; D gene: TRBD2; clone size: -; V gene: TRBV6-6; J gene: TRBJ2-7; CDR3 DNA: TGTGCCAGCAGTAGGGCGGGACTAGCTATCTACGAGCAGTACTTC; CDR3 protein: CASSRAGLAIYEQYF
CDR3 length: 18; D gene: -; clone size: -; V gene: TRBV30; J gene: TRBJ1-5; CDR3 DNA: TGTGCCTGGAGGCCCGCCCGGGACTCCCTGGGAGTTGGTCAGCCCCAGCATTTT; CDR3 protein: CAWRPARDSLGVGQPQHF
CDR3 length: 15; D gene: TRBD2; clone size: -; V gene: TRBV2; J gene: TRBJ2-7; CDR3 DNA: TGTGCCAGCAGGGTGGGGACTAGCGGGAGTCCCGAGCAGTACTTC; CDR3 protein: CASRVGTSGSPEQYF
CDR3 length: 13; D gene: TRBD2; clone size: few; V gene: TRBV2; J gene: TRBJ2-7; CDR3 DNA: TGTGCCAGCACCCGAAGGACTAGCTACGAGCAGTACTTC; CDR3 protein: CASTRRTSYEQYF
CDR3 length: 18; D gene: TRBD1; clone size: -; V gene: TRBV19; J gene: TRBJ1-5; CDR3 DNA: TGTGCCAGTAGTATTTCGTTTACGGGACAGGGGCTCTATCAGCCCCAGCATTTT; CDR3 protein: CASSISFTGQGLYQPQHF
CDR3 length: 15; D gene: TRBD2; clone size: -; V gene: TRBV4-2; J gene: TRBJ2-1; CDR3 DNA: TGTGCCAGCAGCCTAACTAGCGGGAGGAACAATGAGCAGTTCTTC; CDR3 protein: CASSLTSGRNNEQFF
CDR3 length: 13; D gene: -; clone size: -; V gene: TRBV29-1; J gene: TRBJ2-7; CDR3 DNA: TGCAGCGTTGTTGGCAGGGGATGGAACGAGCAGTACTTC; CDR3 protein: CSVVGRGWNEQYF
CDR3 length: 15; D gene: TRBD2; clone size: -; V gene: TRBV4-3; J gene: TRBJ2-7; CDR3 DNA: TGCGCCAGCAGCCCTATGTTAGCGGGAGGGTACGAGCAGTACTTC; CDR3 protein: CASSPMLAGGYEQYF
CDR3 length: 14; D gene: -; clone size: -; V gene: TRBV11-2; J gene: TRBJ1-1; CDR3 DNA: TGTGCCAGCAGCTCCTCGGGGAGGAACACTGAAGCTTTCTTT; CDR3 protein: CASSSSGRNTEAFF
CDR3 length: 15; D gene: -; clone size: -; V gene: TRBV19; J gene: TRBJ2-7; CDR3 DNA: TGTGCCAGTAGTATAGAGATTGGGAGAACCTACGAGCAGTACTTC; CDR3 protein: CASSIEIGRTYEQYF
CDR3 length: 17; D gene: -; clone size: few; V gene: TRBV5-6; J gene: TRBJ2-5; CDR3 DNA: TGTGCCAGCAGCTTGTTGTTAACAGGCGGTAACCAAGAGACCCAGTACTTC; CDR3 protein: CASSLLLTGGNQETQYF
CDR3 length: 15; D gene: TRBD2; clone size: -; V gene: TRBV7-9; J gene: TRBJ2-7; CDR3 DNA: TGTGCCAGCAGCCCGGGACTAGCGGGTGGTTACGAGCAGTACTTC; CDR3 protein: CASSPGLAGGYEQYF
CDR3 length: 15; D gene: TRBD1; clone size: -; V gene: TRBV6-5; J gene: TRBJ1-3; CDR3 DNA: TGTGCCAGCAGTTCAACAGGGGCGGTTGGGAACACCATATATTTT; CDR3 protein: CASSSTGAVGNTIYF
CDR3 length: 15; D gene: TRBD2; clone size: -; V gene: TRBV19; J gene: TRBJ2-2; CDR3 DNA: TGTGCCAGTAGTAAAGCGGGAACATACACCGGGGAGCTGTTTTTT; CDR3 protein: CASSKAGTYTGELFF
CDR3 length: 13; D gene: -; clone size: -; V gene: TRBV7-3; J gene: TRBJ1-1; CDR3 DNA: TGTGCCAGCAGCTCCGCTGCAGGGTCCGAAGCTTTCTTT; CDR3 protein: CASSSAAGSEAFF
CDR3 length: 13; D gene: TRBD1; clone size: -; V gene: TRBV19; J gene: TRBJ2-7; CDR3 DNA: TGTGCCAGTAGTAGGACAGGGAACTACGAGCAGTACTTC; CDR3 protein: CASSRTGNYEQYF
CDR3 length: 14; D gene: TRBD1; clone size: -; V gene: TRBV11-3; J gene: TRBJ2-5; CDR3 DNA: TGTGCCAGCAGCGAAGGGACAGTCCAAGAGACCCAGTACTTC; CDR3 protein: CASSEGTVQETQYF
CDR3 length: 15; D gene: TRBD1; clone size: -; V gene: TRBV28; J gene: TRBJ2-1; CDR3 DNA: TGTGCCAGCAGTTTGGGGGACAGGGAGGCCAACGAGCAGTTCTTC; CDR3 protein: CASSLGDREANEQFF
CDR3 length: 15; D gene: TRBD1; clone size: -; V gene: TRBV5-6; J gene: TRBJ2-7; CDR3 DNA: TGTGCCAGCAGCCCAGACAGGGACATACCCTACGAGCAGTACTTC; CDR3 protein: CASSPDRDIPYEQYF